This T cell receptor (beta chain) originates from a study of identical twins. Study outcomes and limitations: There was an excess of low generation probability in the out-of-frame alpha sequences that twins shared. Zero-insertion analyses could be partly confounded by invariant MAIT and iNKT cells.

The sample holds many counts of this clonotype. The antigen remains unidentified. Each donor (without exception) was a healthy Caucasian. A universal primer site was incorporated via template switching, and the cDNA contained unique molecular identifiers. One entry per CDR3 protein, called by TCRdb with MiXCR from the 5' RACE reads. The profile shows around 240,000 distinct CDR3 sequences, under 12% of them singletons. Germline-derived CDR1 and CDR2 are LGHNA and YNFKEQ. Trimming pared 4 bases from V and 5 bases from J, leaving 5 bases between. The CDR3 loop spans 12 amino acids. The sequenced sample was memory T cells sorted from blood. The chain employs TRBV4-2 and TRBJ1-4; D is undetermined. The sequence derives from a man aged 45 to 65 in good health. The DNA for the CDR3 is TGTGCCAGCAGCCCCCAGAATGAAAAACTGTTTTTT. It yields the protein CASSPQNEKLFF.